This TCR beta chain was obtained from a study of cytomegalovirus exposure and HLA in healthy donors. Across the study: Samples from HLA-typed donors yielded around 79 million unique TCRs in an early data release. Points from the study as a whole: A later analysis found common viral pathogens apparently linked to several of the most significant clusters.

60 Vbeta and 13 Jbeta primers were used in PCR. Assay: immunoSEQ multiplex PCR; the TCRdb copy retains only in-frame clones and omits some. The sample has approximately 150,000 clones; around 64% are singletons. A note on this clone: Its cognate antigen is unknown.

Per the germline V gene, CDR1 is SGHTA and CDR2 is FQGNSA. V was pared by 3 bases and J by 6 bases, with 15 bases between. The CDR3 extends over 15 amino acids. This sequence joins TRBV7-2 and TRBJ2-1; possible D gene TRBD1, 5 bases. The receptor's source is a woman aged 30 to 39 in good health and CMV-seronegative. Sequencing used PBMCs. DNA for the CDR3: TGTGCCAGCAGCTTGCCAGGGATGCGAGTCAATGAGCAGTTCTTC. Amino acids: CASSLPGMRVNEQFF.